What follows are 9 T cell receptor beta chains derived from one specimen sequenced in a study of control samples from healthy donors and cancer patients. Only in-frame clones appear in the TCRdb table, and some are missing; sequencing was by immunoSEQ multiplex PCR. The sample yields fewer than 200,000 clones, just under 95% seen once. Sequenced sample: blood. All receptors derive from a man between 18 and 35 years old in good health.

V and J are TRBV2 and TRBJ2-7; a possible D gene is TRBD2 (7 bases). Trimming removed 4 bases from V and 6 bases from J, with 16 bases in between. CDR3 length equals 14 residues. Germline values: CDR1 SNHLY, CDR2 FYNNEI. The CDR3 DNA follows: TGTGCCAGCAGTGCATCGGGGGGCCGTAGCGAGCAGTACTTC. This gives the protein CASSASGGRSEQYF.

The J gene is TRBJ2-7, the V gene TRBV5-1; D is possibly TRBD1 (6 bases). The CDR3 is 12 amino acids. V was trimmed by 5 bases and J by 0 bases, leaving 6 bases between them. Germline CDR1 and CDR2: SGHRS and YFSETQ. CDR3: CASRDSSYEQYF. CDR3 in DNA: TGCGCCAGCAGGGACAGCTCCTACGAGCAGTACTTC.

This clone was detected once. This rearrangement joins TRBV28 to TRBJ2-7, with TRBD1 matching over 9 bases. The ends lost 6 bases at V and 2 bases at J; junction bases unmatched: 11. This CDR3 region has 16 residues. Germline CDR1 reads MDHEN; CDR2 reads SYDVKM. CDR3 sequence reads: CASRKHRDRETYEQYF. CDR3 nucleotides: TGTGCCAGCAGAAAACACCGGGACAGGGAGACCTACGAGCAGTACTTC.

The V call is TRBV18, the J call TRBJ2-3, with TRBD2 matching 15 bases. The CDR3 runs 16 residues. The ends lost 3 bases at V and 11 bases at J; junction bases unmatched: 9. Germline CDR1 and CDR2: KGHSH and LQKENI. The CDR3 DNA reads as TGTGCCAGCTCACCGGCGGGACTAGCGGGGGGTGACGTGCAGTATTTT. This codes for CASSPAGLAGGDVQYF.

The chain is built from TRBV3-1 (or the pseudogene TRBV3-2) and TRBJ1-2; 9 bases match TRBD1. CDR1 is LGHDT, CDR2 YNNKEL, per germline (reference sequence). This CDR3 has 13 amino acids. After removal of 4 bases from V and 4 bases from J, the junction contained 1 base not matched to a gene. The CDR3 region has the DNA TGTGCCAGCAGCCGGACAGGGGTCTATGGCTACACCTTC. Translating it yields CASSRTGVYGYTF.

The chain combines TRBV19 with TRBJ1-1; unclear D gene. Trimming cost V 5 bases and J 1 base, with 8 bases left between them. The CDR3 is 13 residues long. Germline V gives CDR1 LNHDA, CDR2 SQIVND (reference sequence). CDR3 loop: CASSPDWNTEAFF. CDR3 nucleotide sequence: TGTGCCAGTAGTCCTGACTGGAACACTGAAGCTTTCTTT.

The chain combines TRBV3-1 (or the pseudogene TRBV3-2) with TRBJ1-1; TRBD1 is a possible D gene (6 bases). CDR3 length: 12 amino acids. V was trimmed by 6 bases and J by 3 bases, leaving 8 bases between them. Per the germline V gene, CDR1 is LGHDT and CDR2 is YNNKEL (reference sequence). The CDR3 DNA is TGTGCCAGCAGGGGGGCATACACTGAAGCTTTCTTT. It specifies CASRGAYTEAFF.

The rearrangement joins TRBV30 to TRBJ2-3; 10 nucleotides align to TRBD2. The CDR3 covers 13 residues. Per germline, CDR1 GTSNPN and CDR2 SVGIG (reference sequence). DNA of the CDR3: TGTGCGTATTCACTAGCGGGGACAGATACGCAGTATTTT. This sequence encodes CAYSLAGTDTQYF.

CDR3: CASSDTIYGFGDEQFF. The DNA of the CDR3 is TGTGCCAGCAGCGACACGATCTACGGGTTTGGGGATGAGCAGTTCTTC. The chain combines TRBV7-9 with TRBJ2-1; D is uncertain. Per the germline V gene, CDR1 is SEHNR and CDR2 is FQNEAQ (reference sequence). V was pared by 5 bases and J by 8 bases, with 22 bases between. The CDR3 runs to 16 residues. Together with reference TRBV7-9 and TRBJ2-1, the CDR3 gives the full variable domain: DTGVSQNPRHKITKRGQNVTFRCDPISEHNRLYWYRQTLGQGPEFLTYFQNEAQLEKSRLLSDRFSAERPKGSFSTLEIQRTEQGDSAMYLCASSDTIYGFGDEQFFGPGTRLTVL.